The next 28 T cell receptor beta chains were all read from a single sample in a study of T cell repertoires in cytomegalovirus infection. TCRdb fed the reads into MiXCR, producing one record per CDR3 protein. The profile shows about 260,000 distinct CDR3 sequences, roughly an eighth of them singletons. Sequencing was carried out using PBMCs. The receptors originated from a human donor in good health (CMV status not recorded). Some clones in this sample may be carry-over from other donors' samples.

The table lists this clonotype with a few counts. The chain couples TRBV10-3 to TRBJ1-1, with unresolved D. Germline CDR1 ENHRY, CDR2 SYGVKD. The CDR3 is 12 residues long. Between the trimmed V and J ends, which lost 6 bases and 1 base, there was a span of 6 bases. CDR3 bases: TGTGCCATCAGGGGCACGAACACTGAAGCTTTCTTT. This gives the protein CAIRGTNTEAFF.

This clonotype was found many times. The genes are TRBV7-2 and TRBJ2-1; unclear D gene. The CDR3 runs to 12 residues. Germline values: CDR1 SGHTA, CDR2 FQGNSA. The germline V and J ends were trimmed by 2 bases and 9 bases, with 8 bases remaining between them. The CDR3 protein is CASSLLTAEQFF. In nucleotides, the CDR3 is TGTGCCAGCAGCTTATTGACGGCTGAGCAGTTCTTC.

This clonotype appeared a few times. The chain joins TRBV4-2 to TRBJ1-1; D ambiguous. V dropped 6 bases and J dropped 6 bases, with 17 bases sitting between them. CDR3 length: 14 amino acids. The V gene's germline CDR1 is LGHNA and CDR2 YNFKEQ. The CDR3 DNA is TGTGCCAGCAGTACACGGCGGGAGGTCCCTGAAGCTTTCTTT. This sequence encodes CASSTRREVPEAFF.

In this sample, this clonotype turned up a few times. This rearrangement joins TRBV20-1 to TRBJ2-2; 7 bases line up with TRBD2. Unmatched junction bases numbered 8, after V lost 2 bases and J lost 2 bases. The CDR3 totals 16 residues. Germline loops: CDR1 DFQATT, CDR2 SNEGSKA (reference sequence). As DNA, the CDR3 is TGCAGTGCTAGATTTGCGGGGAGGGGAAACACCGGGGAGCTGTTTTTT. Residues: CSARFAGRGNTGELFF.

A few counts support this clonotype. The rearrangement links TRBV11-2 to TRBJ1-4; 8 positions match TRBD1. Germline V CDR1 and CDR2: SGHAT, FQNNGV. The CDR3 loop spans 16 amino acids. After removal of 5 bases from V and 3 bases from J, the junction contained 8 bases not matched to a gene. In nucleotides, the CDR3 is TGTGCCAGCAGCCCCGGACAGGGCTGGGCTAATGAAAAACTGTTTTTT. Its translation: CASSPGQGWANEKLFF.

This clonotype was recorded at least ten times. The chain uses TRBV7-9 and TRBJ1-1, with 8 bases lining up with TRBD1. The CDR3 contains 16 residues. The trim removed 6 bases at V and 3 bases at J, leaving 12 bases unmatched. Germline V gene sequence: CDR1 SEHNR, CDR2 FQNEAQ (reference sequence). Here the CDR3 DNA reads TGTGCCAGCAGACTCCCGCGACAGGGGCCTTACACTGAAGCTTTCTTT. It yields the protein CASRLPRQGPYTEAFF.

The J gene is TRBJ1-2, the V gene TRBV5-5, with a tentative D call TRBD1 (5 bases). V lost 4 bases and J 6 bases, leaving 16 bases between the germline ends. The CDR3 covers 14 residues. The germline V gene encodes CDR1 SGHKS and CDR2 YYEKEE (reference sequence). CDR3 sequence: CASSPGQMLNGYTF. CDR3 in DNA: TGTGCCAGCAGCCCAGGGCAGATGTTAAATGGCTACACCTTC.

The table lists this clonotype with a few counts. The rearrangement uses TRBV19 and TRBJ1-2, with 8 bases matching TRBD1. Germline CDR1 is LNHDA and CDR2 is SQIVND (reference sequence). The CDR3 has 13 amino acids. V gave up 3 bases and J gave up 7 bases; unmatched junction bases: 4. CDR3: CASSMDRDAGYTF. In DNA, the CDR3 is TGTGCCAGTAGTATGGACAGGGACGCTGGCTACACCTTC.

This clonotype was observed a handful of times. CDR3 sequence: CSASRVVQETQYF. Here the CDR3 DNA reads TGCAGTGCTAGTAGGGTTGTTCAAGAGACCCAGTACTTC. This chain uses TRBV20-1 with TRBJ2-5; the D is unclear. The CDR3 covers 13 residues. Germline V gene data show CDR1 as DFQATT and CDR2 as SNEGSKA (reference sequence). With 3 bases removed from V and 2 bases from J, the gap between germline ends came to 10 bases.

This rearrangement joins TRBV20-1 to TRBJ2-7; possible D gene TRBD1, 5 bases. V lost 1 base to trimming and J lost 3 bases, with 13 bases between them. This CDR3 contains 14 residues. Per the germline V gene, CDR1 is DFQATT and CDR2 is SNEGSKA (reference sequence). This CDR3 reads CSARGWAGNYEQYF. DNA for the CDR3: TGCAGTGCTAGAGGATGGGCAGGGAACTACGAGCAGTACTTC.

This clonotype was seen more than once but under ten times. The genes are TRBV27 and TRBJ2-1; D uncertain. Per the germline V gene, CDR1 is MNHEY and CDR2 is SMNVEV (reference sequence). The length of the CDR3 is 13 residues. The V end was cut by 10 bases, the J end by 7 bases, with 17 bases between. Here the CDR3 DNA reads TGTGCCACCAAGACCCACGTGGGGAATGAGCAGTTCTTC. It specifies CATKTHVGNEQFF.

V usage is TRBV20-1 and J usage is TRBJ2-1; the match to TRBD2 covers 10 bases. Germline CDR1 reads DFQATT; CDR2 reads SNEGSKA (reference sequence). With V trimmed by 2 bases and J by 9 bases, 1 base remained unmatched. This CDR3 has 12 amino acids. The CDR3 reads CSARRLAGEQFF. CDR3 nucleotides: TGCAGTGCTAGAAGACTAGCGGGTGAGCAGTTCTTC.

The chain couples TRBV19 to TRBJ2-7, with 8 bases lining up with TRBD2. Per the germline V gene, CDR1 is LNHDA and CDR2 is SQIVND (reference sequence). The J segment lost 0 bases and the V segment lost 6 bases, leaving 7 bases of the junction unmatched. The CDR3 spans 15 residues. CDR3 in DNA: TGTGCCAGTAGCGAGACTAGCGTCAGCTCCTACGAGCAGTACTTC. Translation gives CASSETSVSSYEQYF.

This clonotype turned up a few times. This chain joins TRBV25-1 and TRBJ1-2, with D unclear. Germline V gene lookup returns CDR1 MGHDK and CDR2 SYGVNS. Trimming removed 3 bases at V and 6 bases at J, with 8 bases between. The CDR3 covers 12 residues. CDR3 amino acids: CASSDPPDGYTF. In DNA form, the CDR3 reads TGTGCCAGCAGTGACCCCCCCGATGGCTACACCTTC.

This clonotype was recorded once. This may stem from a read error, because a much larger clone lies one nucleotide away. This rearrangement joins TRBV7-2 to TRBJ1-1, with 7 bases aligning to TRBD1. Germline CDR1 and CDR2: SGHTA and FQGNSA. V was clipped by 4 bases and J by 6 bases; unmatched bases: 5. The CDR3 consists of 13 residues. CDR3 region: CASSYQGGPEAFF. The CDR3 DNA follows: TGTGCCAGCAGCTACCAGGGGGGACCTGAAGCTTTCTTT.

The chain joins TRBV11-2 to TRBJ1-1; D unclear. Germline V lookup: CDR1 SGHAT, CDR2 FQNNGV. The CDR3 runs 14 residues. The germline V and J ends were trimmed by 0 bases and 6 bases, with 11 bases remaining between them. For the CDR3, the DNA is TGTGCCAGCAGCTTAGACCCCACGACCCCTGAAGCTTTCTTT. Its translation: CASSLDPTTPEAFF. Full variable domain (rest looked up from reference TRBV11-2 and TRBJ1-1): EAGVAQSPRYKIIEKRQSVAFWCNPISGHATLYWYQQILGQGPKLLIQFQNNGVVDDSQLPKDRFSAERLKGVDSTLKIQPAKLEDSAVYLCASSLDPTTPEAFFGQGTRLTVV.

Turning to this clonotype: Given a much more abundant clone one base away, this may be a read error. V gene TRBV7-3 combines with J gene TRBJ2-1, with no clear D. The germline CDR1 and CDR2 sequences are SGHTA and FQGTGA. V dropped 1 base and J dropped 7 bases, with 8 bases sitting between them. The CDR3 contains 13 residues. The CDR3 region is CASSLIHENEQFF. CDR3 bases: TGTGCCAGCAGCTTAATTCACGAGAATGAGCAGTTCTTC.

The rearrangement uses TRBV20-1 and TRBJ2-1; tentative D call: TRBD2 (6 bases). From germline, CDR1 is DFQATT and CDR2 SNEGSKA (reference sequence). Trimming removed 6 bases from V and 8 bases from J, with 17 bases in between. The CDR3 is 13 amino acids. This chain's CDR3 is CSAAGTGADEQFF. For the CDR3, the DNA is TGCAGTGCCGCCGGGACTGGAGCCGATGAGCAGTTCTTC.

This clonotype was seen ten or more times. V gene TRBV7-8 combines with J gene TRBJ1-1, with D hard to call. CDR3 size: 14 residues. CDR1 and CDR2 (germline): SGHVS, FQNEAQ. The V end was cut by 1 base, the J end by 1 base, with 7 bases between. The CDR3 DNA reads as TGTGCCAGCAGCTTAGGTTCCGCGAACACTGAAGCTTTCTTT. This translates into CASSLGSANTEAFF.

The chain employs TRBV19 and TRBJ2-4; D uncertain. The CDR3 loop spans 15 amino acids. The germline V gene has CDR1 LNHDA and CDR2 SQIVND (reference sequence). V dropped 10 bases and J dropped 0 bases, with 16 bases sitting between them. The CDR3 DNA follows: TGTGCCACCCAGACCCTTTCCTTAGCCAAAAACATTCAGTACTTC. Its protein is CATQTLSLAKNIQYF.

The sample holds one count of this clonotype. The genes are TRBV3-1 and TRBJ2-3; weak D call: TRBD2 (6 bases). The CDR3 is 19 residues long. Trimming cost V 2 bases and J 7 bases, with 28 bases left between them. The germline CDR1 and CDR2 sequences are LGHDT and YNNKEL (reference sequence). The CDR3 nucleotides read TGTGCCAGCAGCCAACCCACAAATTGGCGGGGACCCAGCTTACATACGCAGTATTTT. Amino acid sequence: CASSQPTNWRGPSLHTQYF.

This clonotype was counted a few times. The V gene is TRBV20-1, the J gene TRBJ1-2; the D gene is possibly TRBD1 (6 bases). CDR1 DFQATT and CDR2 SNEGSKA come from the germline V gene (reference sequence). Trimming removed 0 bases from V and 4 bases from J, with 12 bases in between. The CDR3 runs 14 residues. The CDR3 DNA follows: TGCAGTGCTAGAGACAGGGGACTCCCCTATGGCTACACCTTC. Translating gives CSARDRGLPYGYTF.

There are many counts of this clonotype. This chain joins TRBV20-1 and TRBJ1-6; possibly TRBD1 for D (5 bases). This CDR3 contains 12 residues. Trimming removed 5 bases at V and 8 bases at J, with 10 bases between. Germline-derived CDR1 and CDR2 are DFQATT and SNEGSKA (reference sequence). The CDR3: CSAGTGDSPLHF. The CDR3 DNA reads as TGCAGTGCTGGAACAGGCGATTCACCCCTCCACTTT.

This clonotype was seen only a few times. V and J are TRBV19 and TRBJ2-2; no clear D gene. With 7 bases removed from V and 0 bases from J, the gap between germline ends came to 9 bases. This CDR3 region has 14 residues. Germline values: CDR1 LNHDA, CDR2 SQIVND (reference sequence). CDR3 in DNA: TGTGCCAGTATCCGCCTTCCGAACACCGGGGAGCTGTTTTTT. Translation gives CASIRLPNTGELFF.

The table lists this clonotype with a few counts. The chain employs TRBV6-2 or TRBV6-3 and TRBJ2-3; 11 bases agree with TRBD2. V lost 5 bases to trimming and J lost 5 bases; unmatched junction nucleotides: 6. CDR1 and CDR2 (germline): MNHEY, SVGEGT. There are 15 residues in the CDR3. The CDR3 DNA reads TGTGCCAGCAGTCGACTAGCGGGGAGGGGAGATACGCAGTATTTT. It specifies CASSRLAGRGDTQYF.

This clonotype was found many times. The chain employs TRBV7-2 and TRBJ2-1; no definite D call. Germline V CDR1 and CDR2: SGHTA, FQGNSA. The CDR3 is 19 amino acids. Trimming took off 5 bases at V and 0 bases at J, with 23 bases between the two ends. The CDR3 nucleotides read TGTGCCAGCAGCCGCACCCCAACCTCCCTCATTAGCTCCTACAATGAGCAGTTCTTC. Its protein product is CASSRTPTSLISSYNEQFF.

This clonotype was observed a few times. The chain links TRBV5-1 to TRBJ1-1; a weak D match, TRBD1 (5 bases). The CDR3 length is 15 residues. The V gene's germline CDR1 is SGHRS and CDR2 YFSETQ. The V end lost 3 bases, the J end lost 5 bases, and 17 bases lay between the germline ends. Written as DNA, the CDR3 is TGCGCCAGCAGCTCCACAACGGGGGTTTGGACTGAAGCTTTCTTT. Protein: CASSSTTGVWTEAFF. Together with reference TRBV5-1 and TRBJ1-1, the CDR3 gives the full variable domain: KAGVTQTPRYLIKTRGQQVTLSCSPISGHRSVSWYQQTPGQGLQFLFEYFSETQRNKGNFPGRFSGRQFSNSRSEMNVSTLELGDSALYLCASSSTTGVWTEAFFGQGTRLTVV.

The CDR3 bases are TGTGCCAGCAGCTTAGCTGGGAAGAGTGGTATCCATGAGCAGTTCTTC. Translation gives CASSLAGKSGIHEQFF. This chain connects TRBV5-5 to TRBJ2-1; D is undetermined. Between the trimmed V and J ends, which lost 2 bases and 8 bases, there was a span of 20 bases. The CDR3 is 16 amino acids. The germline CDR1 and CDR2 sequences are SGHKS and YYEKEE (reference sequence).